The rows below give T cell receptor beta chains drawn from one sample of a study of blood T cell repertoires in COVID-19. Libraries were prepared by immunoSEQ multiplex PCR; TCRdb keeps only in-frame clonotypes and omits some of them. The sample lists approximately 54,000 clones; more than 80% were seen once. The sequenced material came from peripheral blood. These receptors were taken from a woman aged 60-75 years with acute or convalescent COVID-19. CDR3s include the opening cysteine and the closing phenylalanine or tryptophan. A D gene is named only where the DNA matches it firmly. Clone size appears in some rows only: once, few, many, or a class for an expanded clone.

>few|TRBV24-1|.|TRBJ2-5
TGTGCCACCAGTGATTTGGGCGGTGAACGAGAGACCCAGTACTTC
CATSDLGGERETQYF
>few|TRBV19|.|TRBJ1-3
TGTGCCAGTAGTCGGCCGGGAAACTCTGGAAACACCATATATTTT
CASSRPGNSGNTIYF
>few|TRBV19|TRBD1|TRBJ1-2
TGTGCCAGTAGCCCCTCCAGACAGGGGGTCTATGGCTACACCTTC
CASSPSRQGVYGYTF
>.|TRBV18|TRBD1|TRBJ1-1
TGTGCCAGCTCACCGGGACAGCAGAACACTGAAGCTTTCTTT
CASSPGQQNTEAFF
>.|TRBV6-1|TRBD1|TRBJ1-2
TGTGCCAGCAGTGAACCGGGACAGGCGAAGGGGGTGACCTTC
CASSEPGQAKGVTF
>.|TRBV2|.|TRBJ2-7
TGTGCCAGCAGTGTAGACAGCCTTGGGGCTTACGAGCAGTACTTC
CASSVDSLGAYEQYF
>once|TRBV5-1|TRBD1|TRBJ1-2
TGCGCCAGCAGCTTGGCCGGACAGGGAGAGGGCTACACCTTC
CASSLAGQGEGYTF
>.|TRBV19|TRBD1|TRBJ1-2
TGTGCCACCGTTGGGGGGGACAGGGATGGCTACACCTTC
CATVGGDRDGYTF
>few|TRBV3-1/TRBV3-2|TRBD2|TRBJ2-1
TGTGCCAGCAGCCAGAGCGGGGTCACCTACAATGAGCAGTTCTTC
CASSQSGVTYNEQFF
>once|TRBV18|.|TRBJ1-5
TGTGCCAGCTCACCACGGTCGGTCTCGGGCAATCAGCCCCAGCATTTT
CASSPRSVSGNQPQHF
>.|TRBV4-1|.|TRBJ1-3
TGCGCCAGCAGCCAAGTGTCTTTCGGAAACACCATATATTTT
CASSQVSFGNTIYF
>.|TRBV10-1|TRBD2|TRBJ2-1
TGCGCCAGCAGTGAGTCCGGGGGGGCCAGCTCCTACAATGAGCAGTTCTTC
CASSESGGASSYNEQFF
>.|TRBV5-8|TRBD2|TRBJ2-1
TGTGCCAGCAGCCGAAGGGGAGGGAGCGGGAGTGATCACAATGAGCAGTTCTTC
CASSRRGGSGSDHNEQFF
>.|TRBV13|TRBD1|TRBJ1-2
TGTGCCAGCAGCTCCCGGGACAGGGGCCGCTATGGCTACACCTTC
CASSSRDRGRYGYTF
>.|TRBV10-3|.|TRBJ2-7
TGTGCCATCAGTGAGTCTATAGACAGAGAATACGAGCAGTACTTC
CAISESIDREYEQYF
>.|TRBV24-1|TRBD2|TRBJ2-3
TGTGCCACAGGAGAGACCGGGACTAGCGGAACAGATACGCAGTATTTT
CATGETGTSGTDTQYF
>once|TRBV5-1|.|TRBJ2-1
TGCGCCAGCAGCTTAGGAGGGCGGGAGCAGTTCTTC
CASSLGGREQFF
>.|TRBV7-9|TRBD2|TRBJ2-1
TGTGCCAGCAGCTTAGGCGGGAGGGCCCGGAATGAGCAGTTCTTC
CASSLGGRARNEQFF
>.|TRBV24-1|.|TRBJ2-5
TGTGCCACCAGTGATTTGCGGCCCGAGGTGGAGACCCAGTACTTC
CATSDLRPEVETQYF
>.|TRBV5-5|.|TRBJ2-1
TGTGCCAGCAGCTTGGATGGGGCTAACTACAATGAGCAGTTCTTC
CASSLDGANYNEQFF
>.|TRBV6-2/TRBV6-3|TRBD2|TRBJ2-1
TGTGCCAGCAGTTACAGCAAGCGGGGGGGCCATTTCTTC
CASSYSKRGGHFF
>.|TRBV11-3|TRBD2|TRBJ2-1
TGTGCCAGCAGCCCTAGGGGAGCGGGGGCTTACAATGAGCAGTTCTTC
CASSPRGAGAYNEQFF
>.|TRBV10-2|TRBD1|TRBJ1-5
TGCGCCAGCAGAGACAGGGGCGCGGGGTATAGCAATCAGCCCCAGCATTTT
CASRDRGAGYSNQPQHF
>.|TRBV5-6|.|TRBJ1-6
TGTGCCAGCAGCTTTCGACAGTTGAGCTCCTATAATTCACCCCTCCACTTT
CASSFRQLSSYNSPLHF
>.|TRBV4-1|TRBD1|TRBJ1-6
TGCGCCAGCAGCCAAGATGGCGGACAGGGACGTTCACCCCTCCACTTT
CASSQDGGQGRSPLHF
>.|TRBV6-1|TRBD2|TRBJ2-3
TGTGCCAGCAGTGAATCGGTAGCGGGAGGGCCAACGGATACGCAGTATTTT
CASSESVAGGPTDTQYF
>.|TRBV3-1/TRBV3-2|.|TRBJ2-7
TGTGCCAGCAGCCGCGGATTCTCCTACGAGCAGTACTTC
CASSRGFSYEQYF
>.|TRBV14|TRBD2|TRBJ2-1
TGTGCCAGCAGCCAGATGCCGGCGGGAGGGTACAATGAGCAGTTCTTC
CASSQMPAGGYNEQFF
>.|TRBV18|TRBD1|TRBJ2-4
TGTGCCAGCTCACCAACAGGGGACATTCAGTACTTC
CASSPTGDIQYF
>.|TRBV5-1|.|TRBJ2-2
TGCGCCAGCAGCTTGGACAGGGCCGGGGAGCTGTTTTTT
CASSLDRAGELFF
>.|TRBV30|.|TRBJ1-2
TGTGCCTTGGGGCAGGGTAAGGGTGGCTACACCTTC
CALGQGKGGYTF
>.|TRBV30|TRBD1|TRBJ1-2
TGTGCCTGGAGTGTATTGACAGGGGAAGGAGGCTACACCTTC
CAWSVLTGEGGYTF
>.|TRBV7-9|TRBD2|TRBJ2-1
TGTGCCAGCAGCCCCAAACGACTAGCGGGAGGAGTCAATGAGCAGTTCTTC
CASSPKRLAGGVNEQFF
>.|TRBV18|.|TRBJ1-5
TGTGCCAGCTCACTTCTCGGACAGAGCAATCAGCCCCAGCATTTT
CASSLLGQSNQPQHF
>once|TRBV3-1/TRBV3-2|TRBD2|TRBJ2-1
TGTGCCAGCAGCAACCCGGGACTAGTGGAAAACAATGAGCAGTTCTTC
CASSNPGLVENNEQFF
>.|TRBV30|.|TRBJ2-7
TGTGCCTGGACCAACTACGACCGGACATCTACAGGGGAGCAGTACTTC
CAWTNYDRTSTGEQYF
>.|TRBV2|.|TRBJ2-3
TGTGCCAGCAGGAGTGAACTCTTTAGCACAGATACGCAGTATTTT
CASRSELFSTDTQYF
>.|TRBV2|.|TRBJ1-4
TGTGCCAGCAGAGCGGGTTCGCGTAATGAAAAACTGTTTTTT
CASRAGSRNEKLFF
>.|TRBV6-2/TRBV6-3|.|TRBJ1-3
TGTGCCAGCAGTTACGGCCCGCCAGGGATCCCTGGAAACACCATATATTTT
CASSYGPPGIPGNTIYF
>once|TRBV6-5|.|TRBJ1-5
TGTGCCAGCAATACAGGGTATAGCAATCAGCCCCAGCATTTT
CASNTGYSNQPQHF
>.|TRBV19|TRBD2|TRBJ2-7
TGTGCCAGTAGTAAGACCCCCGGACTAGCGGGAGATAAGTACGAGCAGTACTTC
CASSKTPGLAGDKYEQYF
>.|TRBV3-1/TRBV3-2|.|TRBJ2-5
TGTGCCAGCAGCCAAGGGTTAGCAGAGACCCAGTACTTC
CASSQGLAETQYF
>.|TRBV5-1|.|TRBJ2-1
TGCGCCAGCAGCTCCCAGGGGAACTACAATGAGCAGTTCTTC
CASSSQGNYNEQFF
>.|TRBV19|TRBD1|TRBJ2-1
TGTGCCACGAAAGACAGGGTCCTCAACAATGAGCAGTTCTTC
CATKDRVLNNEQFF
>.|TRBV7-3|TRBD1|TRBJ1-5
TGTGCCAGCAGCTTAAGGGGGACAGGGGGAGGAAGACAGCCCCAGCATTTT
CASSLRGTGGGRQPQHF
>once|TRBV12-3/TRBV12-4|TRBD1|TRBJ1-5
TGTGCCAGCAGTTCTCAGGGGGGGCCCCAGCATTTT
CASSSQGGPQHF
>.|TRBV5-1|.|TRBJ2-3
TGCGCCAGCAGCCCCCTAGAGGGGGATAATACGCAGTATTTT
CASSPLEGDNTQYF
>.|TRBV19|TRBD1|TRBJ1-5
TGTGCCAGTAGTAGGGACAGGGTTGTCAAGCAGCCCCAGCATTTT
CASSRDRVVKQPQHF
>few|TRBV5-1|TRBD2|TRBJ2-2
TGCGCCAGCAGCGGATCGGGACTATCGAACACCGGGGAGCTGTTTTTT
CASSGSGLSNTGELFF
>.|TRBV3-1/TRBV3-2|.|TRBJ1-1
TGTGCCAGCAGTCCGTTGACCGCGGGTACTGAAGCTTTCTTT
CASSPLTAGTEAFF
>.|TRBV28|.|TRBJ2-1
TGTGCCAGCAGTTTTGGTACAGCCACTGAGCAGTTCTTC
CASSFGTATEQFF
>once|TRBV11-2|.|TRBJ1-1
TGTGCCAGCAGCTCCCCAGGGCAGGGTGGAACTGAAGCTTTCTTT
CASSSPGQGGTEAFF
>.|TRBV2|.|TRBJ2-2
TGTGCCAGCAGTGCATACAGGGTTGGCGGGGAGCTGTTTTTT
CASSAYRVGGELFF
>.|TRBV29-1|.|TRBJ1-1
TGCAGCGTTGACCCCGGGGGCACTGAAGCTTTCTTT
CSVDPGGTEAFF
>.|TRBV2|.|TRBJ1-2
TGTGCCAGTGAGGGGGGGTCCAGCGGCTATGGCTACACCTTC
CASEGGSSGYGYTF
>.|TRBV6-5|TRBD1|TRBJ1-1
TGTGCCAGCAGTTCGGACAGGATGAACACTGAAGCTTTCTTT
CASSSDRMNTEAFF
>.|TRBV6-5|.|TRBJ1-1
TGTGCCAGCAGTTTTACTCGACAGAACACTGAAGCTTTCTTT
CASSFTRQNTEAFF
>few|TRBV4-1|TRBD1|TRBJ1-5
TGCGCCAGCAGCCAAGGGGACAGGGGGCCTCAGCCCCAGCATTTT
CASSQGDRGPQPQHF
>.|TRBV18|.|TRBJ1-1
TGTGCCAGCTCACCTATGGACAGTGCGAACACTGAAGCTTTCTTT
CASSPMDSANTEAFF